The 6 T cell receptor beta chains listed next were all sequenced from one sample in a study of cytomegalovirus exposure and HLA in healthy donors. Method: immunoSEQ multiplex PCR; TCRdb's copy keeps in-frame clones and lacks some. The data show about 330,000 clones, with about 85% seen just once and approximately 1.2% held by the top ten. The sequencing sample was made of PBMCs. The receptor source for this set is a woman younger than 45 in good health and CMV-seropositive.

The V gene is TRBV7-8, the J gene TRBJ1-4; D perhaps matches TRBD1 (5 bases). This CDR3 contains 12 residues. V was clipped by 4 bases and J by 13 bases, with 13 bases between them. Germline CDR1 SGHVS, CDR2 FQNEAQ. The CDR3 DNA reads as TGTGCCAGCAGCTGGACAAGCTACGGACTGTTTTTT. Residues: CASSWTSYGLFF.

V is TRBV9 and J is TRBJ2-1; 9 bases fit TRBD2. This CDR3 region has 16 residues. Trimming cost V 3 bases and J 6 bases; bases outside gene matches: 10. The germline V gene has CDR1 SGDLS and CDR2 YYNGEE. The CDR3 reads CASSAAEAGGTNEQFF. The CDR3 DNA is TGTGCCAGCAGCGCGGCGGAAGCGGGGGGCACCAATGAGCAGTTCTTC.

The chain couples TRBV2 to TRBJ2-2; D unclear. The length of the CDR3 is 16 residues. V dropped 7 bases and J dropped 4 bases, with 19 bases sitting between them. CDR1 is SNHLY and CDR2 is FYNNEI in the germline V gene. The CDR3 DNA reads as TGTGCCAGCAAACACCCCAGCGAAAGACTCACCGGGGAGCTGTTTTTT. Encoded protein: CASKHPSERLTGELFF.

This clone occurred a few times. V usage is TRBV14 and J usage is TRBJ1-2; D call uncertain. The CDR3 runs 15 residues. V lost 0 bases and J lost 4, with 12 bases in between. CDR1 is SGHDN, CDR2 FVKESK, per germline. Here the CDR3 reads CASSQETNRIYGYTF. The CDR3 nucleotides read TGTGCCAGCAGCCAAGAAACTAACCGGATCTATGGCTACACCTTC. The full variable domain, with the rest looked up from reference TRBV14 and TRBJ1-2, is EAGVTQFPSHSVIEKGQTVTLRCDPISGHDNLYWYRRVMGKEIKFLLHFVKESKQDESGMPNNRFLAERTGGTYSTLKVQPAELEDSGVYFCASSQETNRIYGYTFGSGTRLTVV.

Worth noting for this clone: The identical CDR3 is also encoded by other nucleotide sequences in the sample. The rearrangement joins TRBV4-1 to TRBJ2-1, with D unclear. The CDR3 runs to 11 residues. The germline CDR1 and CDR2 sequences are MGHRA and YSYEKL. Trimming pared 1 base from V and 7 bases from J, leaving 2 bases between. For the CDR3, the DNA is TGCGCCAGCAGCCAAGGAAATGAGCAGTTCTTC. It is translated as CASSQGNEQFF.

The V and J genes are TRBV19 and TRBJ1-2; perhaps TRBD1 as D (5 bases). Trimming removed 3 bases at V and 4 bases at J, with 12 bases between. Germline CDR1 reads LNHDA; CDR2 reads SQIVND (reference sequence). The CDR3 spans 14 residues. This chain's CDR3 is CASSIGGASYGYTF. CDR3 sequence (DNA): TGTGCCAGTAGTATTGGAGGGGCTTCCTATGGCTACACCTTC.